These T cell receptor beta chains were read from a single sample in a study of CD8 T cells in ankylosing spondylitis. TCRdb re-called the 5' RACE reads with MiXCR, one entry per CDR3 protein. The sample yields about 130,000 distinct CDR3 sequences, about 7% seen once. The sample comprised blood, either unsorted or a sorted T cell fraction (not recorded which). The receptors originated from a female donor with ankylosing spondylitis or in good health (not recorded which). Both conserved end residues are trimmed from each CDR3. The order of the fields is V gene, CDR3 protein.

V: TRBV7-9
CDR3: ASSLLDRAKETQY

V: TRBV5-5
CDR3: ASNRAGLTDTQY

V: TRBV18
CDR3: ASTAPGPWTEAF

V: TRBV14
CDR3: ASSRQGRGAQY

V: TRBV7-9
CDR3: ASSHNAGGGGYT

V: TRBV28
CDR3: ASSGSGQMGETQY

V: TRBV6-2/TRBV6-3
CDR3: ASAPGGVRSYNEQF

V: TRBV19
CDR3: ASSRGGNTEAF

V: TRBV27
CDR3: ASTTSGGTDTQY

V: TRBV6-2/TRBV6-3
CDR3: ASSQGHGQY

V: TRBV4-2
CDR3: ASSRPGLERNEQF

V: TRBV28
CDR3: ASSLRAGSSGANVLT

V: TRBV5-1
CDR3: ASSLAQGPYEQY

V: TRBV6-2/TRBV6-3
CDR3: ASSYPSGVIH

V: TRBV2
CDR3: ASTPGTRRNTIY

V: TRBV4-1
CDR3: ASSPTSDEQY

V: TRBV5-1
CDR3: ASSLFGGNEQY

V: TRBV29-1
CDR3: SVETIYSYNEQF

V: TRBV12-3/TRBV12-4
CDR3: ASTRSGLAGELF

V: TRBV24-1
CDR3: ATSDPRQGNEKLF

V: TRBV12-3/TRBV12-4
CDR3: ASSFSRWYGYT

V: TRBV5-1
CDR3: ASSLAADANTGELF

V: TRBV14
CDR3: ASSLGGGVKFYNEQF

V: TRBV5-4
CDR3: ASSNLSGGPRNEQY

V: TRBV20-1
CDR3: SAREGFENIQY

V: TRBV24-1
CDR3: ATSDLQWHEQF

V: TRBV3-1
CDR3: ASSKVTGYEQY

V: TRBV6-2/TRBV6-3
CDR3: ASSYIGRRPNTEAF

V: TRBV3-1
CDR3: AFSLVLAGGTFTDTQY